This TCR beta chain was sequenced for a study of shared clonotypes between healthy human individuals. Study-level findings and limits: Among non-shared clonotypes, generation probabilities were lower than among those shared by all four donors.

The germline V and J ends were trimmed by 3 bases and 1 base, with 8 bases remaining between them. This CDR3 contains 13 residues. The V gene's germline CDR1 is SGHRS and CDR2 YFSETQ. In regard to this clone: Its antigen is not known.

The test was conducted at deep level. TCRdb's table, derived via immunoSEQ multiplex PCR, lists solely in-frame clones and lacks some. The sample consists of more than 2 million clones, approximately 94% of them appearing once. Sequencing input: naive CD4+ T cells sorted from blood. Subset meaning: CD45RA+ positively selected. This sequence originates from a young man in good health. The chain couples TRBV5-1 to TRBJ2-7, with D maybe TRBD1 (6 bases). The CDR3 nucleotides read TGCGCCAGCAGCTCAGGGGATTCCTACGAGCAGTACTTC. Protein sequence: CASSSGDSYEQYF. Filled out from reference TRBV5-1 and TRBJ2-7, the complete variable domain reads KAGVTQTPRYLIKTRGQQVTLSCSPISGHRSVSWYQQTPGQGLQFLFEYFSETQRNKGNFPGRFSGRQFSNSRSEMNVSTLELGDSALYLCASSSGDSYEQYFGPGTRLTVT.